A selection of T cell receptor beta chains follows, all from one sample in a study of blood T cell repertoires in COVID-19. The table came from immunoSEQ multiplex PCR; TCRdb's copy has only in-frame clones and leaves some out. The sample carries about 40,000 clones, just under 85% recorded once. The sequencing input was peripheral blood. The source of these receptors is a middle-aged man with active COVID-19. The CDR3 runs from the conserved cysteine through the conserved F or W. The D gene is left open where the match is weak. The size entry is marked missing in some rows and otherwise reads once, few, many or a size class.

v_gene	j_gene	abundance	d_gene	CDR3aa	CDR3nt
TRBV7-6	TRBJ2-3	.	.	CASSLVGLLTDTQYF	TGTGCCAGCAGCTTAGTTGGGCTATTAACAGATACGCAGTATTTT
TRBV5-6	TRBJ1-1	.	TRBD1	CASSSGTGRANTEAFF	TGTGCCAGCAGCTCCGGGACAGGGAGGGCGAACACTGAAGCTTTCTTT
TRBV5-7	TRBJ2-1	.	.	CASSLAFPAGSPYNEQFF	TGTGCCAGCAGCTTGGCTTTCCCAGCAGGGTCCCCCTACAATGAGCAGTTCTTC
TRBV7-2	TRBJ2-5	.	.	CASSLVRGRSIETQYF	TGTGCCAGCAGCTTAGTTAGGGGCAGGAGTATAGAGACCCAGTACTTC
TRBV7-9	TRBJ1-2	.	.	CASSPRGDGYTF	TGTGCCAGCAGCCCGCGGGGGGATGGCTACACCTTC
TRBV28	TRBJ2-7	.	TRBD2	CASSQAGGFEQYF	TGTGCCAGCAGTCAAGCGGGAGGTTTCGAGCAGTACTTC
TRBV28	TRBJ1-4	.	TRBD1	CASSLYRGNTNEKLFF	TGTGCCAGCAGTTTATACAGGGGCAACACTAATGAAAAACTGTTTTTT
TRBV19	TRBJ2-1	.	TRBD2	CASLPISSGGPPREQFF	TGTGCCAGTCTTCCCATCTCTAGCGGGGGGCCCCCACGAGAGCAGTTCTTC
TRBV19	TRBJ1-1	.	TRBD1	CASSIDLRGLTEAFF	TGTGCCAGTAGTATAGATCTCAGGGGGCTCACTGAAGCTTTCTTT
TRBV5-1	TRBJ1-5	.	.	CASSFEGNQPQHF	TGCGCCAGCAGCTTCGAGGGAAATCAGCCCCAGCATTTT
TRBV9	TRBJ2-3	few	.	CASSVLPAGADTQYF	TGTGCCAGCAGCGTGTTACCCGCTGGGGCGGATACGCAGTATTTT
TRBV4-3	TRBJ1-2	once	.	CASSQDRDSGWYYGYTF	TGCGCCAGCAGCCAAGATAGAGACTCCGGTTGGTACTATGGCTACACCTTC
TRBV21-1	TRBJ2-3	.	.	CASSRPGTGGLGTQYF	TGTGCCAGCAGCAGACCCGGGACAGGGGGCCTCGGTACGCAGTATTTT
TRBV24-1	TRBJ2-7	.	.	CATSDSRATGESEQYF	TGTGCCACCAGTGATAGCCGGGCGACCGGGGAGTCCGAGCAGTACTTC
TRBV28	TRBJ2-7	.	.	CASNPGGKVYF	TGTGCCAGCAACCCCGGGGGTAAGGTCTACTTC
TRBV5-6	TRBJ2-1	.	TRBD2	CASRGLAGLDEQFF	TGTGCCAGCCGCGGACTAGCGGGACTGGATGAGCAGTTCTTC
TRBV6-4	TRBJ2-1	few	TRBD2	CASSVLAGGVDEQFF	TGTGCCAGCAGTGTCCTAGCGGGAGGAGTGGATGAGCAGTTCTTC
TRBV6-1	TRBJ1-6	.	.	CASSDSFHNSPLHF	TGTGCCAGCAGTGACAGTTTCCATAATTCACCCCTCCACTTT
TRBV5-1	TRBJ2-1	.	.	CASSPTRAGGAGYNEQFF	TGCGCCAGCAGCCCAACTCGCGCCGGAGGGGCGGGCTACAATGAGCAGTTCTTC
TRBV5-4	TRBJ2-1	.	TRBD2	CASSSGTSGNGQFF	TGTGCCAGCAGCTCCGGGACTAGCGGGAACGGGCAGTTCTTC
TRBV6-4	TRBJ2-5	.	TRBD2	CASNRVGLAGVRETQYF	TGTGCCAGCAATCGGGTGGGACTAGCGGGAGTCCGAGAGACCCAGTACTTC
TRBV7-3	TRBJ2-3	.	TRBD2	CASSSQGTSGEAGTQYF	TGTGCCAGCAGCTCACAAGGGACTAGCGGGGAGGCCGGTACGCAGTATTTT
TRBV4-2	TRBJ2-1	.	.	CASSQAILAEQFF	TGTGCCAGCAGCCAAGCGATTCTGGCAGAGCAGTTCTTC
TRBV7-9	TRBJ2-5	.	TRBD1	CASSLWTGVLDQYF	TGTGCCAGCAGCCTATGGACAGGGGTGTTGGACCAGTACTTC
TRBV7-8	TRBJ1-2	.	.	CASSLRQAYGYTF	TGTGCCAGCAGCTTACGGCAGGCTTATGGCTACACCTTC
TRBV4-3	TRBJ2-7	few	TRBD2	CASSQLGLAGGDVVHEQYF	TGCGCCAGCAGCCAACTGGGACTAGCGGGAGGGGATGTCGTCCACGAGCAGTACTTC
TRBV11-2	TRBJ2-7	once	TRBD1	CASSRSGQGRSEQYF	TGTGCCAGCAGCCGGTCCGGACAGGGTCGGAGCGAGCAGTACTTC
TRBV5-5	TRBJ1-5	.	.	CASSLDRGGKPQHF	TGTGCCAGCAGCTTGGATAGGGGTGGGAAGCCCCAGCATTTT
TRBV27	TRBJ2-7	few	TRBD2	CASSPLEWRRSGSKSYEQYF	TGTGCCAGCAGTCCCCTTGAATGGAGGCGTAGCGGGAGTAAATCCTACGAGCAGTACTTC
TRBV5-4	TRBJ1-2	.	.	CASSLDGAHGYTF	TGTGCCAGCAGCTTGGATGGGGCCCATGGCTACACCTTC